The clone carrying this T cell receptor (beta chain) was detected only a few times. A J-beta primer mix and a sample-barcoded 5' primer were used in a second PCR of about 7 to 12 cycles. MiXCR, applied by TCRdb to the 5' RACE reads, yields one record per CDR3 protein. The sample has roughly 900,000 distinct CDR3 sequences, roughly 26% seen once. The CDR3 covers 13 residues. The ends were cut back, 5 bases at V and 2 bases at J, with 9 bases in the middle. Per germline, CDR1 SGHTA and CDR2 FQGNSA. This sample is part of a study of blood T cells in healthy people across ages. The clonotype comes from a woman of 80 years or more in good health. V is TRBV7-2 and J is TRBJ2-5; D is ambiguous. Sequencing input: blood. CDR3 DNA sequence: TGTGCCAGCAGCAGATCGGCTCAAGAGACCCAGTACTTC. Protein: CASSRSAQETQYF.